This record covers a single T cell receptor (beta chain). From germline, CDR1 is SGHRS and CDR2 YFSETQ. This CDR3 is built from 15 residues. V lost 2 bases and J 3 bases, leaving 12 bases between the germline ends. The entry originates in a study of shared T cell receptors in the human thymus. Assay used: immunoSEQ multiplex PCR; TCRdb lists only in-frame clones, some missing. Of about 730,000 clones listed, roughly 85% are singletons. These same records also appear under a second study, on human thymus T cells. That paper states: Immunologically healthy infants in Finland undergoing congenital heart defect surgery were the donors. Thymus was obtained from resections taken during corrective heart surgery. Gene usage for V and J segments appeared biased in thymic and blood repertoires.

The sequencing input was thymocytes. The chain combines TRBV5-1 with TRBJ1-3; D unclear. The clonotype was recovered from a girl less than two years old with a congenital heart defect. The CDR3 DNA sequence: TGCGCCAGCAGCTTCGCGGGAACGAATGGAAACACCATATATTTT. The encoded protein is CASSFAGTNGNTIYF.